A single sample is the source of the 25 T cell receptor beta chains below, sequenced in a study of blood T cell repertoires in COVID-19. Sequencing used immunoSEQ multiplex PCR; TCRdb keeps in-frame clones, though not all of them. Of 50,000 to 65,000 clones in the sample, about 86% were seen once. Sequences were obtained from peripheral blood. The receptors were sampled from a human donor in a cohort sampled during active COVID-19.

The chain employs TRBV10-2 and TRBJ2-7; 8 bases align to TRBD2. The V segment lost 7 bases and the J segment 3 bases; nucleotides outside the gene matches: 11. The CDR3 has 15 amino acids. Germline V gives CDR1 WSHSY, CDR2 SAAADI. The CDR3 DNA reads as TGCGCCAGCATCACAGGACTAGCTGGCATCTACGAGCAGTACTTC. Protein: CASITGLAGIYEQYF.

The chain employs TRBV5-1 and TRBJ2-5, with D possibly matching TRBD1 (6 bases). Trimming stripped 4 bases from V and 5 bases from J, with 15 bases between. The CDR3 runs 14 residues. The V gene's germline CDR1 is SGHRS and CDR2 YFSETQ. CDR3 protein: CASSLGGEVETQYF. In DNA form, the CDR3 reads TGCGCCAGCAGCCTAGGGGGAGAGGTGGAGACCCAGTACTTC.

The genes are TRBV6-5 and TRBJ2-7; a possible D gene is TRBD1 (5 bases). Trimming removed 5 bases at V and 1 base at J, with 12 bases between. The CDR3 length is 14 residues. Germline values: CDR1 MNHEY, CDR2 SVGAGI. This CDR3 is CASSPQQASYEQYF. In nucleotides, the CDR3 is TGTGCCAGCAGTCCGCAACAGGCATCCTACGAGCAGTACTTC.

The chain uses TRBV4-1 and TRBJ2-7; unclear D gene. The CDR3 is 13 amino acids. Trimming removed 0 bases at V and 4 bases at J, with 7 bases between. CDR1 is MGHRA and CDR2 is YSYEKL in the germline V gene. CDR3 coding DNA: TGCGCCAGCAGCCAAGAAGAGGCGTACGAGCAGTACTTC. Amino acids: CASSQEEAYEQYF.

V usage is TRBV7-9 and J usage is TRBJ1-2; no reliable D call. The CDR3 runs to 13 residues. V was trimmed by 7 bases and J by 2 bases, leaving 11 bases between them. Germline values: CDR1 SEHNR, CDR2 FQNEAQ (reference sequence). The CDR3 DNA sequence: TGTGCCAGCACCTCGACTGGCAACTATGGCTACACCTTC. This encodes CASTSTGNYGYTF.

The rearrangement uses TRBV2 and TRBJ1-1; D is unclear. Looked up from germline, CDR1 is SNHLY and CDR2 is FYNNEI. CDR3 size: 13 residues. With 5 bases removed from V and 1 base from J, the gap between germline ends came to 8 bases. The CDR3 DNA is TGTGCCAGCAGTCTCGACACGAACACTGAAGCTTTCTTT. Translating gives CASSLDTNTEAFF.

This chain uses TRBV7-8 with TRBJ2-1; 10 nucleotides align to TRBD2. After removal of 5 bases from V and 7 bases from J, the junction contained 8 bases not matched to a gene. Per the germline V gene, CDR1 is SGHVS and CDR2 is FQNEAQ. The CDR3 is 15 residues long. CDR3 region: CASSRLAGVANEQFF. DNA for the CDR3: TGTGCCAGCAGCCGTCTAGCGGGAGTCGCAAATGAGCAGTTCTTC.

The chain carries TRBV2 and TRBJ2-5; D unresolved. CDR1 and CDR2 (germline): SNHLY, FYNNEI. The CDR3 contains 15 residues. Trimming removed 7 bases at V and 1 base at J, with 16 bases between. The CDR3 nucleotides are TGTGCCAGCACTCGAGACGCGGCGGTCCAAGAGACCCAGTACTTC. As protein: CASTRDAAVQETQYF.

This clone was seen only once. This chain joins TRBV6-5 and TRBJ2-7; D not resolved. CDR1 and CDR2 from the germline V gene are MNHEY and SVGAGI. Trimming pared 5 bases from V and 8 bases from J, leaving 22 bases between. The length of the CDR3 is 15 residues. CDR3 coding DNA: TGTGCCAGCAGTACCCCCCTAGGAGCAGCAGTCAAGCAGTACTTC. This encodes CASSTPLGAAVKQYF.

The gene calls are TRBV19 and TRBJ2-3, with TRBD2 matching 10 bases. Germline values: CDR1 LNHDA, CDR2 SQIVND (reference sequence). V lost 3 bases and J lost 4; bases outside the gene matches: 7. CDR3 length: 16 residues. The CDR3 DNA sequence: TGTGCCAGTAGTATCGGACTAGCGGCCGTATCAGATACGCAGTATTTT. It codes for CASSIGLAAVSDTQYF.

V gene TRBV27 combines with J gene TRBJ2-5, with 9 nucleotides matching TRBD1. Looked up from germline, CDR1 is MNHEY and CDR2 is SMNVEV (reference sequence). J gave up 5 bases and V 5 bases, and 6 bases lay outside the gene matches. CDR3 size: 14 residues. The CDR3 loop reads CASSQDRGIETQYF. The DNA of the CDR3 is TGTGCCAGCAGTCAGGACAGGGGAATTGAGACCCAGTACTTC.

The chain combines TRBV19 with TRBJ1-2, with a weak D call TRBD1 (5 bases). Germline loops: CDR1 LNHDA, CDR2 SQIVND (reference sequence). The CDR3 contains 12 residues. The ends were cut back, 10 bases at V and 6 bases at J, with 15 bases in the middle. This chain's CDR3 is CATQRQGNGYTF. In DNA form, the CDR3 reads TGTGCCACCCAGAGGCAGGGAAATGGCTACACCTTC.

This chain joins TRBV6-1 and TRBJ1-4; D is perhaps TRBD1 (5 bases). Trimming left V 3 bases short and J 1 base short, with 9 bases between. Germline assignment: CDR1 MNHNS and CDR2 SASEGT. The CDR3 is made up of 15 amino acids. CDR3 amino acids: CASSEPGLTNEKLFF. The CDR3 region has the DNA TGTGCCAGCAGTGAGCCGGGACTAACTAATGAAAAACTGTTTTTT.

This rearrangement joins TRBV19 to TRBJ2-1; TRBD1 might be the D (6 bases). The CDR3 is 12 residues long. V shed 4 bases and J shed 9 bases, with 10 bases lying between them. Germline V gene sequence: CDR1 LNHDA, CDR2 SQIVND (reference sequence). This CDR3 reads CASSNRVGEQFF. The CDR3 DNA reads TGTGCCAGTAGTAACAGGGTAGGTGAGCAGTTCTTC.

This chain links TRBV6-5 with TRBJ1-3; D gene ambiguous. V was trimmed by 7 bases and J by 4 bases, leaving 17 bases between them. Germline V gives CDR1 MNHEY, CDR2 SVGAGI. The CDR3 runs to 15 residues. This chain's CDR3 is CASTLLSGGGNTIYF. The DNA for the CDR3 is TGTGCCAGCACCCTTCTCAGTGGCGGGGGAAACACCATATATTTT.

The chain uses TRBV7-8 and TRBJ1-1; the D gene is possibly TRBD1 (6 bases). The V end was cut by 5 bases, the J end by 1 base, with 8 bases between. Germline CDR1 reads SGHVS; CDR2 reads FQNEAQ. The CDR3 sequence is 13 residues long. This chain's CDR3 is CASSTRGNTEAFF. In DNA, the CDR3 is TGTGCCAGCAGCACCAGGGGGAACACTGAAGCTTTCTTT.

This chain connects TRBV7-6 to TRBJ2-3; 12 bases align to TRBD2. CDR3 size: 18 residues. Germline V CDR1 and CDR2: SGHVS, FNYEAQ. Trimming cost V 2 bases and J 3 bases; bases outside gene matches: 9. CDR3 nucleotides: TGTGCCAGCAGCTTAAGTATTCCGACTAGCGGGAGAACAGATACGCAGTATTTT. Translated: CASSLSIPTSGRTDTQYF.

The CDR3 loop is CAWSLPRARGGYTF. The CDR3 nucleotides are TGTGCCTGGAGCCTTCCCAGGGCCCGAGGAGGCTACACCTTC. The V gene is TRBV30, the J gene TRBJ1-2, with D tentatively TRBD1 (5 bases). Per the germline V gene, CDR1 is GTSNPN and CDR2 is SVGIG (reference sequence). V lost 3 bases and J 8 bases, leaving 19 bases between the germline ends. This CDR3 comprises 14 residues.

This clone has a single count. This chain connects TRBV5-6 to TRBJ1-1; unclear D gene. V was shortened by 0 bases and J by 4 bases, with 7 bases between the two germline ends. CDR1 is SGHDT, CDR2 YYEEEE, per germline. The CDR3 sequence is 13 residues long. CDR3 coding DNA: TGTGCCAGCAGCTTGGTGGAGGGCACTGAAGCTTTCTTT. Amino acid sequence: CASSLVEGTEAFF. Full variable domain (outside the CDR3, taken from reference TRBV5-6 and TRBJ1-1): DAGVTQSPTHLIKTRGQQVTLRCSPKSGHDTVSWYQQALGQGPQFIFQYYEEEERQRGNFPDRFSGHQFPNYSSELNVNALLLGDSALYLCASSLVEGTEAFFGQGTRLTVV.

The chain couples TRBV5-1 to TRBJ1-4; weak D call: TRBD1 (6 bases). The CDR3 totals 16 residues. Germline V gives CDR1 SGHRS, CDR2 YFSETQ. Trimming stripped 2 bases from V and 0 bases from J, with 11 bases between. DNA of the CDR3: TGCGCCAGCAGCTTCCTCTCAGGGGCAACTAATGAAAAACTGTTTTTT. Translated, it gives CASSFLSGATNEKLFF.

The chain recombines TRBV7-2 with TRBJ2-2; no firm D call. Trimming cost V 3 bases and J 0 bases, with 5 bases left between them. The length of the CDR3 is 14 residues. Germline V gene sequence: CDR1 SGHTA, CDR2 FQGNSA. This chain's CDR3 is CASSFRANTGELFF. The CDR3 DNA is TGTGCCAGCAGCTTCCGCGCGAACACCGGGGAGCTGTTTTTT.

The chain couples TRBV7-2 to TRBJ1-4; 7 nucleotides agree with TRBD1. Per the germline V gene, CDR1 is SGHTA and CDR2 is FQGNSA. The CDR3 sequence is 15 residues long. V shed 2 bases, J shed 6 bases, and the junction held 6 bases outside the gene matches. CDR3 amino acids: CASSLRPGGDEKLFF. For the CDR3, the DNA is TGTGCCAGCAGCTTACGGCCAGGGGGTGATGAAAAACTGTTTTTT.

This clone has just one count. V is TRBV7-2 and J is TRBJ1-1, with 9 bases identical to TRBD1. The junction had 6 bases not matched to a gene; V was cut back by 6 bases and J by 1 base. Germline V lookup: CDR1 SGHTA, CDR2 FQGNSA. There are 15 residues in the CDR3. The CDR3 region has the DNA TGTGCCAGCAGGATACAGGGGGCCAGGAACACTGAAGCTTTCTTT. This gives the protein CASRIQGARNTEAFF.

This chain connects TRBV5-4 to TRBJ2-3; 15 bases align to TRBD2. The V segment lost 2 bases and the J segment 4 bases; nucleotides outside the gene matches: 14. There are 20 residues in the CDR3. Looked up from germline, CDR1 is SGHNT and CDR2 is YYREEE (reference sequence). CDR3 sequence reads: CASSFSRTSGGALKADTQYF. The CDR3 coding sequence is TGTGCCAGCAGCTTCTCGCGGACTAGCGGGGGGGCCCTTAAAGCAGATACGCAGTATTTT.

The chain employs TRBV11-1 and TRBJ2-3, with a weak D call TRBD1 (6 bases). The CDR3 runs 14 residues. Trimming left V 10 bases short and J 0 bases short, with 14 bases between. CDR1 is SGHAT, CDR2 FQDESV, per germline (reference sequence). As DNA, the CDR3 is TGTGCCACTAAAGGGGGACACAGCACAGATACGCAGTATTTT. This gives the protein CATKGGHSTDTQYF. Combining the CDR3 with reference TRBV11-1 and TRBJ2-3 gives the whole variable domain EAEVAQSPRYKITEKSQAVAFWCDPISGHATLYWYRQILGQGPELLVQFQDESVVDDSQLPKDRFSAERLKGVDSTLKIQPAELGDSAMYLCATKGGHSTDTQYFGPGTRLTVL.